The 3 T cell receptor beta chains below come from one sample, sequenced in a study of T cell responses to AZD1222 COVID-19 vaccine. This table comes from immunoSEQ multiplex PCR, and its TCRdb copy is limited to in-frame clones, with some not included. The profile shows 180,000 or so clones, 88% of them singletons. The specimen comprised peripheral blood, sampled 28 days after the second AZD1222 dose. These receptors originate from an adult who received the AZD1222 COVID-19 vaccine.

J is TRBJ1-6 and V is TRBV27, with D possibly TRBD1 on 5 matching bases. Trimming took off 2 bases at V and 8 bases at J, with 10 bases between the two ends. This CDR3 is 14 amino acids long. In germline, CDR1 is MNHEY, CDR2 SMNVEV (reference sequence). The CDR3 region has the DNA TGTGCCAGCAGTTTAAGGCAGGGTCATTCACCCCTCCACTTT. Amino acid sequence: CASSLRQGHSPLHF.

The chain's CDR3 is CSVDKWEGGTGELFF. The CDR3 nucleotides are TGCAGCGTTGACAAGTGGGAGGGGGGAACCGGGGAGCTGTTTTTT. The gene calls are TRBV29-1 and TRBJ2-2; possibly TRBD2 for D (7 bases). Trimming took off 3 bases at V and 5 bases at J, with 16 bases between the two ends. The CDR3 consists of 15 residues. The germline V gene has CDR1 SQVTM and CDR2 ANQGSEA.

J is TRBJ2-7 and V is TRBV19, with unresolved D. Germline V gene lookup returns CDR1 LNHDA and CDR2 SQIVND (reference sequence). The CDR3 is 13 amino acids. Trimming removed 6 bases at V and 0 bases at J, with 9 bases between. This CDR3 is CASSVDRSYEQYF. DNA of the CDR3: TGTGCCAGTAGCGTTGACCGCTCCTACGAGCAGTACTTC.